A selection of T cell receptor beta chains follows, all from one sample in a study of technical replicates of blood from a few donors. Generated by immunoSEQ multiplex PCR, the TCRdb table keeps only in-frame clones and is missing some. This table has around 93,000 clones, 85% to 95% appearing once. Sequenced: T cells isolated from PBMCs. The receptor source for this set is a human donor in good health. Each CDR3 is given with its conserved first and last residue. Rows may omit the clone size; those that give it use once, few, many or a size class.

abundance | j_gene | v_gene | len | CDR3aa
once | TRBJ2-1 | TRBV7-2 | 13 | CASSSEAGREQFF
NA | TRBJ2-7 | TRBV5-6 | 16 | CASSYQTSGSFYEQYF
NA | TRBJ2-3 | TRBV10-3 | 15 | CAISDSGSATDTQYF
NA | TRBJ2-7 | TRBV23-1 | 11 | CASGGESEQYF
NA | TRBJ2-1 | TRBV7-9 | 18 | CASSSSGTSGKIYNEQFF
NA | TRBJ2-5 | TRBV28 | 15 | CASSLLRGGPETQYF
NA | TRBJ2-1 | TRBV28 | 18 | CASSIGLAGGPVYNEQFF
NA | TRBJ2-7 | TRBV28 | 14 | CASSLQGDTYEQYF
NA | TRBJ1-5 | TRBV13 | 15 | CASSSRGHPNQPQHF
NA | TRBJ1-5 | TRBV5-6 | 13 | CASSLSREQPQHF
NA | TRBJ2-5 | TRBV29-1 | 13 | CSVGVRAGETQYF
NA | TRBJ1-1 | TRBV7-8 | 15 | CASKPRQGKNTEAFF
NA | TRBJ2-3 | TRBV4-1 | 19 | CASSRGTSGSWRRGDTQYF
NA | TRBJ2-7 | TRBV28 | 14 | CASSTTGGSYEQYF
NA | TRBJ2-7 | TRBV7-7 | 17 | CASSLAGPGQGTYEQYF
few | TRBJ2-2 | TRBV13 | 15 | CASSFSAGGSGELFF
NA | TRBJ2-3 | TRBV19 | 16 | CASSIGLAGPTDTQYF
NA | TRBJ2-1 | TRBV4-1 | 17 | CASSQGGSAHMVDEQFF
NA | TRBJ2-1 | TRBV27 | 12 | CASSLSGNEQFF
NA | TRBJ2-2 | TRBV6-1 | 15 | CASSGLAGGTGELFF
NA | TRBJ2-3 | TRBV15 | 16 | CATSLRSGDGINTQYF
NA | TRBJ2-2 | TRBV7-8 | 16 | CASSLATSGNTGELFF
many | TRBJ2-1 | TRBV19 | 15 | CASSTGTSANNEQFF
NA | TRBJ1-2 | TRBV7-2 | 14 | CASSLDRGNYGYTF
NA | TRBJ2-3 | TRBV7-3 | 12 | CASSWGGNTQYF
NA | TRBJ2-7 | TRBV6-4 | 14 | CASSVELGGYEQYF